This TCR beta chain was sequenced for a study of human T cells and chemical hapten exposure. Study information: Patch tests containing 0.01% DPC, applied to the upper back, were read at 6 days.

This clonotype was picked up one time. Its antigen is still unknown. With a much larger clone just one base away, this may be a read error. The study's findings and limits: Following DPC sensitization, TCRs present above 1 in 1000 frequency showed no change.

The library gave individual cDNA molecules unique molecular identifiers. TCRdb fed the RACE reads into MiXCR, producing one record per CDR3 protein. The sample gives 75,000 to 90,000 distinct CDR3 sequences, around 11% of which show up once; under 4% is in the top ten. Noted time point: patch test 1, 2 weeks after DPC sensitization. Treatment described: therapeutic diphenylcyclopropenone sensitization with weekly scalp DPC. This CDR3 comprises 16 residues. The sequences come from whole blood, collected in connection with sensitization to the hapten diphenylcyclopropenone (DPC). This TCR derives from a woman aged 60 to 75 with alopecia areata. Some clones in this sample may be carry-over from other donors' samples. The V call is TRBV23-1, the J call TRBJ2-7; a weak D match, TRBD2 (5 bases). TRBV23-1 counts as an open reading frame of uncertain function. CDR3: CATSQSTRVLVYEQYF. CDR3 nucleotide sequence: TGCGCCACCAGTCAATCGACGAGGGTTTTGGTCTACGAGCAGTACTTC.